This T cell receptor beta chain stems from a study of beta chain features in type 1 diabetes. This CDR3 contains 14 residues. The V end lost 0 bases, the J end lost 4 bases, and 10 bases lay between the germline ends. The germline gives CDR1 SGDLS, CDR2 YYNGEE. Isolation of CD4+ naive, central memory, regulatory and stem cell-like memory cells was achieved by sorting via CD45RO/CCR7/CD25/CD127/CD95/CD27. The entirety of the isolated RNA underwent reverse transcription, so expressed TCRB transcripts were sequenced. This table comes from immunoSEQ multiplex PCR, and its TCRdb copy is limited to in-frame clones, with some not included. The sample yields about 350,000 clones, around 19% seen once.

The chain employs TRBV9 and TRBJ1-2; D possibly corresponds to TRBD1 (5 bases). This TCR was sampled from a woman younger than 35 in good health. What was sequenced was naive CD4+ T cells from blood. This chain's CDR3 is CASSVEDQGYGYTF. DNA of the CDR3: TGTGCCAGCAGCGTAGAAGACCAGGGCTATGGCTACACCTTC.